Included here is one T cell receptor (beta chain) sequence, with context. This record comes from a study of molecular identifiers for immune sequencing clone quantification. The CDR3 contains 15 residues. Germline CDR1 and CDR2: MNHEY and SVGEGT. The V and J ends lost 4 bases and 3 bases respectively, with 16 bases between them. TCRdb called the PCR reads again in MiXCR, with one record for every CDR3 protein. The sample lists roughly 50,000 distinct CDR3 sequences; approximately 25% were seen once. The rearrangement links TRBV6-2 or TRBV6-3 to TRBJ2-7; possible D gene TRBD1, 6 bases. The sequencing input was naive CD8+ T cells from blood, with Jurkat cell RNA spiked in. As for subset: FACS-sorted CD8+CD4-CCR7+CD45RA+ naive T cells. The origin of this receptor is a human donor in good health. Some libraries in this study had Jurkat cell RNA spiked in. The CDR3 region has the DNA TGTGCCAGCAGTTCTCGGCCGGGACACGACTACGAGCAGTACTTC. As protein: CASSSRPGHDYEQYF.